These T cell receptor beta chains were read from a single sample in a study of cytomegalovirus exposure and HLA in healthy donors. Method: immunoSEQ multiplex PCR; TCRdb's copy keeps in-frame clones and lacks some. The sample holds roughly 140,000 clones, 65% to 85% seen once. Sample: PBMCs. Every receptor here comes from a middle-aged woman in good health and CMV-seropositive. Both conserved end residues are trimmed from each CDR3. The D gene is left open where the match is weak.

j_call d_call v_call cdr3_aa
TRBJ1-4 NA TRBV6-5 ASRSAGEGEKLF
TRBJ2-1 NA TRBV19 ARLLDSHNEQF
TRBJ2-5 NA TRBV19 ASIGEGGTQY
TRBJ2-2 TRBD1 TRBV29-1 SVATGGNGELF
TRBJ2-2 TRBD1 TRBV2 ASSQDRGLTGELF
TRBJ2-3 TRBD2 TRBV7-2 ASSLGPGGTQY
TRBJ2-5 TRBD1 TRBV5-1 ASSPGTEETQY
TRBJ1-3 TRBD1 TRBV5-6 ASSLATGLGNTIY
TRBJ2-1 NA TRBV5-4 ASSLSGLSYNEQF
TRBJ2-3 NA TRBV27 ATAGQGHYTDTQY
TRBJ2-2 TRBD1 TRBV19 ASSIPRDRPNTGELF
TRBJ2-5 TRBD2 TRBV28 ASSFSSGVGAQY
TRBJ1-3 NA TRBV7-2 ASSPQVNSGNTIY
TRBJ2-1 NA TRBV7-6 ASSHRQGQSEQF
TRBJ2-5 TRBD2 TRBV11-3 ASSSDGTSGRPSQETQY
TRBJ2-1 TRBD1 TRBV7-9 ASSFVGGQGRSNEQF
TRBJ2-7 NA TRBV10-3 AISVPGGYEQY